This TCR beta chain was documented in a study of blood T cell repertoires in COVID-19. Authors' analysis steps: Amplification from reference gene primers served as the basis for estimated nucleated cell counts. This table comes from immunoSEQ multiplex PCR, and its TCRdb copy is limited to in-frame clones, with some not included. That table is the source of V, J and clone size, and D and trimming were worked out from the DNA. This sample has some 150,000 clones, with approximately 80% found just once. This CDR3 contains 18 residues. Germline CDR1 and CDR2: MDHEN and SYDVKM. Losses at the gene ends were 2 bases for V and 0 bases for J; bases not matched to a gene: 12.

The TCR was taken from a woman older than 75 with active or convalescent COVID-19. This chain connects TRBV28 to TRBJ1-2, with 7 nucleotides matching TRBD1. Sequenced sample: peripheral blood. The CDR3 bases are TGTGCCAGCAGTTTAGGGCAGGGGGTAAAAGGAGCTAACTATGGCTACACCTTC. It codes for CASSLGQGVKGANYGYTF.